This entry lists 15 T cell receptor beta chains sequenced from one sample in a study of T cells in tuberculosis (dated by TCRdb to the late 2010s). The library was made by the immunoSEQ multiplex PCR assay. What TCRdb holds here is the immuneACCESS table cut down to in-frame rearrangements. Part of the clones is not present; checked against another copy, under half of the missing clones reflect an unresolved V gene, and the others are unexplained. The sample yields tens of thousands of clones; roughly 95% were counted once. 6.5% to 9.5% of the sample belongs to the ten largest clones. Sequenced: PBMCs. The origin of the receptors is a donor between 5 and 29 years old with latent tuberculosis or without tuberculosis infection.

CDR3 sequence reads: CASSLRGQNLNTEAFF. CDR3 nucleotides: TGTGCCAGCAGCTTAAGGGGGCAGAATTTGAACACTGAAGCTTTCTTT. The chain uses TRBV11-2 and TRBJ1-1; 7 bases are a match to TRBD1. This CDR3 has 16 residues. V was clipped by 2 bases and J by 0 bases; unmatched bases: 6. Germline CDR1 reads SGHAT; CDR2 reads FQNNGV.

The chain employs TRBV10-1 and TRBJ2-2, with 7 bases fitting TRBD1. The germline V gene encodes CDR1 WNHNN and CDR2 SYGVQD (reference sequence). There are 15 residues in the CDR3. V was clipped by 1 base and J by 3 bases; unmatched bases: 2. The CDR3 spells CASSEFDRDTGELFF. The CDR3 nucleotides read TGCGCCAGCAGTGAGTTCGACAGGGACACCGGGGAGCTGTTTTTT.

The chain joins TRBV7-8 to TRBJ1-1; D is perhaps TRBD1 (5 bases). V was clipped by 1 base and J by 2 bases, with 11 bases between them. This CDR3 region has 15 residues. Looked up from germline, CDR1 is SGHVS and CDR2 is FQNEAQ. The CDR3 nucleotides read TGTGCCAGCAGCTTAGTAAAGGGGACTAACACTGAAGCTTTCTTT. Its protein product is CASSLVKGTNTEAFF.

The genes are TRBV30 and TRBJ2-3; TRBD2 matches 11 bases. CDR1 GTSNPN and CDR2 SVGIG come from the germline V gene (reference sequence). J gave up 4 bases and V 7 bases, and 7 bases lay outside the gene matches. The CDR3 has 14 residues. DNA for the CDR3: TGTGCCTCAGATATAGCGGGGGGGGCAGATACGCAGTATTTT. It yields the protein CASDIAGGADTQYF. Filled out from reference TRBV30 and TRBJ2-3, the complete variable domain reads SQTIHQWPATLVQPVGSPLSLECTVEGTSNPNLYWYRQAAGRGLQLLFYSVGIGQISSEVPQNLSASRPQDRQFILSSKKLLLSDSGFYLCASDIAGGADTQYFGPGTRLTVL.

The table lists this clone with a count of one. The chain combines TRBV9 with TRBJ1-2; tentatively, D is TRBD1 (5 bases). This CDR3 comprises 14 residues. Trimming took off 0 bases at V and 8 bases at J, with 14 bases between the two ends. Germline assignment: CDR1 SGDLS and CDR2 YYNGEE. The CDR3 DNA follows: TGTGCCAGCAGCGTAGTGTCGGGGGGTATGGGCTACACCTTC. Translating it yields CASSVVSGGMGYTF.

V usage is TRBV7-2 and J usage is TRBJ2-3; 10 bases fit TRBD2. The CDR3 runs 16 residues. The junction had 2 bases not matched to a gene; V was cut back by 2 bases and J by 0 bases. From germline, CDR1 is SGHTA and CDR2 FQGNSA. The CDR3 protein is CASSLRAGGSTDTQYF. The CDR3 DNA reads TGTGCCAGCAGCTTACGAGCGGGGGGGAGCACAGATACGCAGTATTTT.

CDR3 DNA sequence: TGCAGCGAGAGACAGGGGGGAACTGAAGCTTTCTTT. Protein product: CSERQGGTEAFF. The chain recombines TRBV29-1 with TRBJ1-1; 9 nucleotides agree with TRBD1. The CDR3 length is 12 residues. The ends lost 7 bases at V and 5 bases at J; junction bases unmatched: 5. The germline gives CDR1 SQVTM, CDR2 ANQGSEA.

The chain carries TRBV25-1 and TRBJ2-3; possibly TRBD2 for D (6 bases). Trimming took 4 bases from V and 0 from J, leaving 17 bases between them. The CDR3 has 17 residues. Germline loops: CDR1 MGHDK, CDR2 SYGVNS. The CDR3 DNA follows: TGTGCCAGCAGTGGCAGCTGGGCTAGCGATAGCACAGATACGCAGTATTTT. Translated, it gives CASSGSWASDSTDTQYF.

This clone was detected once. The chain carries TRBV6-5 and TRBJ1-1; weak D call: TRBD1 (6 bases). The CDR3 is 14 residues long. Trimming removed 0 bases at V and 5 bases at J, with 10 bases between. Germline CDR1 and CDR2: MNHEY and SVGAGI. CDR3 in amino acids: CASSYSGQRTEAFF. CDR3 DNA: TGTGCCAGCAGTTACTCCGGACAGCGGACTGAAGCTTTCTTT.

This clone is a singleton in its sample. The chain has TRBV7-2 and TRBJ2-1; TRBD1 agrees at 7 bases. This CDR3 spans 13 amino acids. The J segment lost 10 bases and the V segment lost 3 bases, leaving 6 bases of the junction unmatched. Germline V gives CDR1 SGHTA, CDR2 FQGNSA. The CDR3 nucleotides read TGTGCCAGCAGCTTCGACCCGGACAGGGAGCAGTTCTTC. This sequence encodes CASSFDPDREQFF.

The V and J genes are TRBV30 and TRBJ1-6; a possible D gene is TRBD1 (6 bases). Germline V CDR1 and CDR2: GTSNPN, SVGIG (reference sequence). This CDR3 has 15 residues. V dropped 2 bases and J dropped 8 bases, with 16 bases sitting between them. The CDR3 region has the DNA TGTGCCTGGAGTTTCCTCAGGGGTATCGATTCACCCCTCCACTTT. The encoded protein is CAWSFLRGIDSPLHF.

The CDR3 sequence: CASSDAAYIDQPQHF. The CDR3 bases are TGTGCCAGCAGTGACGCCGCATATATAGATCAGCCCCAGCATTTT. V and J are TRBV2 and TRBJ1-5; D gene unclear. Deletions cut 3 bases from V and 5 bases from J, with 14 bases between. CDR1 is SNHLY, CDR2 FYNNEI, per germline. CDR3 length: 15 residues.

CDR3: CASSWGGDGEKLFF. CDR3 coding DNA: TGTGCCAGCAGCTGGGGGGGGGACGGAGAAAAACTGTTTTTT. The rearrangement links TRBV5-4 to TRBJ1-4; tentatively, D is TRBD1 (5 bases). The ends were cut back, 3 bases at V and 8 bases at J, with 14 bases in the middle. The CDR3 runs 14 residues. Germline assignment: CDR1 SGHNT and CDR2 YYREEE (reference sequence).

The J gene is TRBJ1-1, the V gene TRBV19; tentative D call: TRBD1 (5 bases). V was cut by 9 bases and J by 4 bases, with 18 bases left in between. The CDR3 has 14 residues. Germline lookup yields CDR1 LNHDA and CDR2 SQIVND (reference sequence). CDR3 sequence: CASLREGWSTEAFF. Written as DNA, the CDR3 is TGTGCCAGCCTGAGGGAGGGGTGGAGCACTGAAGCTTTCTTT.

The chain employs TRBV5-8 and TRBJ2-7, with D possibly matching TRBD1 (7 bases). This CDR3 is built from 17 residues. V lost 2 bases, J lost 1 base, and 19 bases lay in between. The V gene's germline CDR1 is SGHTS and CDR2 YDEGEE. CDR3 in DNA: TGTGCCAGCAGCTTAATGGGGATGACAGGGACTTCCTACGAGCAGTACTTC. It yields the protein CASSLMGMTGTSYEQYF.